This T cell receptor (beta chain) came from a study of blood T cell repertoires in COVID-19. This table comes from immunoSEQ multiplex PCR, and its TCRdb copy is limited to in-frame clones, with some not included. The table shows roughly 200,000 clones, with approximately 86% occurring only once. The junction had 8 bases not matched to a gene; V was cut back by 4 bases and J by 0 bases. The CDR3 has 18 residues. Germline V gene data show CDR1 as SGDLS and CDR2 as YYNGEE. The receptor comes from a man between 18 and 29 years old with active or convalescent COVID-19. Sequencing was performed on peripheral blood. This rearrangement joins TRBV9 to TRBJ2-6, with 9 nucleotides matching TRBD1. CDR3 nucleotides: TGTGCCAGCAGCCCGCCCGGGACAGGGATCTCTGGGGCCAACGTCCTGACTTTC. Encoded protein: CASSPPGTGISGANVLTF.